This T cell receptor beta chain was recovered during a study of T cell repertoires in MIS-A myocarditis. Trimming removed 4 bases at V and 5 bases at J, with 11 bases between. The CDR3 loop spans 13 amino acids. This table comes from immunoSEQ multiplex PCR, and its TCRdb copy is limited to in-frame clones, with some not included. The table shows roughly 6,000 clones, with approximately 80% occurring only once. The chain uses TRBV12-3 or TRBV12-4 and TRBJ1-2; D perhaps matches TRBD1 (5 bases). The sequence was obtained from a man aged 18 to 35 with fulminant myocarditis from multisystem inflammatory syndrome in adults (MIS-A) after COVID-19. Input material: interventricular septum heart tissue obtained at autopsy. DNA of the CDR3: TGTGCCAGCAGTTCTAGGACACGGTATGGCTACACCTTC. This sequence encodes CASSSRTRYGYTF.